The 19 T cell receptor beta chains listed next were all sequenced from one sample in a study of CD4 and CD8 cells across lung adenocarcinoma regions (dated by TCRdb to 2016 to 2019). Libraries were made using PCR. The instrument was a HiSeq X Ten. TCRdb cleaned the public reads at Q25 with fastp, built clones with MiXCR and kept in-frame beta chains. Each CDR3 protein appears once, grouped with its most common genes and DNA. Recorded for this sample are 2,400 or so distinct CDR3 sequences; under 70% of them occurred a single time. The ten largest make up approximately 23% of the sample. The specimen sequenced was CD4+ T cells from the center of a lung tumor. The sample's cell subset or site label, decoded: tumor center region. The receptors here all came from a female donor with lung adenocarcinoma. The CD4 and CD8 labels of this study may be unreliable.

This chain joins TRBV6-1 and TRBJ1-4; D perhaps matches TRBD1 (5 bases). The germline CDR1 and CDR2 sequences are MNHNS and SASEGT. This CDR3 has 15 amino acids. V was shortened by 1 base and J by 7 bases, with 13 bases between the two germline ends. This chain's CDR3 is CASSEGVVGVEKLFF. CDR3 nucleotide sequence: TGTGCCAGCAGTGAAGGGGTTGTGGGGGTTGAAAAACTGTTTTTT.

The chain joins TRBV18 to TRBJ2-2; a possible D gene is TRBD1 (6 bases). The CDR3 is 15 residues long. V shed 4 bases and J shed 4 bases, with 13 bases lying between them. From germline, CDR1 is KGHSH and CDR2 LQKENI. Here the CDR3 reads CASSRGQLATGELFF. The CDR3 DNA follows: TGTGCCAGCTCACGAGGACAGCTAGCCACCGGGGAGCTGTTTTTT.

This clonotype was picked up a small number of times. This rearrangement joins TRBV11-3 to TRBJ2-3; 10 bases are shared with TRBD2. There are 15 residues in the CDR3. Looked up from germline, CDR1 is SGHNT and CDR2 is YENEEA. J gave up 2 bases and V 2 bases, and 1 base lay outside the gene matches. The CDR3 loop reads CASSLLAGVTDTQYF. CDR3 bases: TGTGCCAGCAGCTTACTAGCGGGAGTCACAGATACGCAGTATTTT.

In its sample, this clonotype was seen a few times. This chain uses TRBV7-2 with TRBJ2-1, with unresolved D. CDR1 is SGHTA and CDR2 is FQGNSA in the germline V gene. The CDR3 runs to 13 residues. Trimming removed 3 bases at V and 10 bases at J, with 13 bases between. CDR3: CASSFSRAREQFF. The CDR3 DNA sequence: TGTGCCAGCAGCTTCTCTCGTGCGAGAGAGCAGTTCTTC. Filled out from reference TRBV7-2 and TRBJ2-1, the complete variable domain reads GAGVSQSPSNKVTEKGKDVELRCDPISGHTALYWYRQSLGQGLEFLIYFQGNSAPDKSGLPSDRFSAERTGGSVSTLTIQRTQQEDSAVYLCASSFSRAREQFFGPGTRLTVL.

The chain couples TRBV6-1 to TRBJ2-7; 7 nucleotides line up with TRBD2. The J call could be wrong; TRBJ2-5 is a better fit for the DNA end. The length of the CDR3 is 15 residues. Germline V gives CDR1 MNHNS, CDR2 SASEGT. The CDR3 here is CASSERGRERETQYF. Written as DNA, the CDR3 is TGTGCCAGCAGTGAACGAGGGCGGGAGCGGGAGACCCAGTACTTC.

This clonotype was found a few times. The gene calls are TRBV7-8 and TRBJ2-5; a weak D match, TRBD2 (6 bases). Trimming cost V 5 bases and J 3 bases, with 13 bases left between them. This CDR3 contains 14 residues. From germline, CDR1 is SGHVS and CDR2 FQNEAQ. Here the CDR3 reads CASSPLGGKETQYF. The CDR3 DNA follows: TGTGCCAGCAGCCCCCTGGGGGGAAAAGAGACCCAGTACTTC.

The chain recombines TRBV6-1 with TRBJ2-1; no reliable D call. Gene TRBJ2-5 matches the end of the DNA better, so the J call may be wrong. From germline, CDR1 is MNHNS and CDR2 SASEGT. The length of the CDR3 is 10 residues. The CDR3 loop reads CASKQETQYF. In DNA, the CDR3 is TGTGCCAGCAAACAAGAGACCCAGTACTTC.

The rearrangement links TRBV6-1 to TRBJ1-1; the match to TRBD1 covers 8 bases. Germline CDR1 MNHNS, CDR2 SASEGT. The CDR3 has 14 amino acids. V dropped 6 bases and J dropped 5; count of bases not matched to a gene: 8. DNA of the CDR3: TGTGCCAGCAGGCCAGGACAGGGTGTAACTGAAGCTTTCTTT. This sequence encodes CASRPGQGVTEAFF.

This chain uses TRBV6-1 with TRBJ2-5, with 8 bases that match TRBD2. Looked up from germline, CDR1 is MNHNS and CDR2 is SASEGT. This CDR3 has 18 amino acids. J lost 5 bases, V lost 7 bases, and 21 bases had no gene match. This CDR3 reads CASTIPKAGAFRVETQYF. CDR3 sequence (DNA): TGTGCCAGCACAATCCCAAAAGCGGGAGCCTTCAGAGTGGAGACCCAGTACTTC.

The V and J genes are TRBV12-3 or TRBV12-4 and TRBJ2-5; D is possibly TRBD1 or TRBD2 (6 bases each). The J call may be wrong; the DNA end is better matched by TRBJ2-7. The CDR3 totals 15 residues. Written as DNA, the CDR3 is TGTGCCAGCACGCACGGGGGCGGGACTGACTACGAGCAGTACTTC. Translation gives CASTHGGGTDYEQYF.

The chain combines TRBV6-5 with TRBJ2-1, with 13 nucleotides matching TRBD2. Germline CDR1 is MNHEY and CDR2 is SVGAGI. The CDR3 spans 16 residues. V gave up 3 bases and J gave up 7 bases; unmatched junction bases: 6. The CDR3, as DNA: TGTGCCAGCAGTTATTCCACTAGCGGGGGGGCAAATGAGCAGTTCTTC. Protein: CASSYSTSGGANEQFF.

This chain uses TRBV7-3 with TRBJ2-5; D tentatively fits TRBD1 or TRBD2 (6 bases each). Germline CDR1 SGHTA, CDR2 FQGTGA. The length of the CDR3 is 14 residues. The CDR3, as DNA: TGTGCGGGGTCCGGGGGCTGTGAGCCAGAAACCCAGTACTTC. It specifies CAGSGGCEPETQYF.

The chain combines TRBV6-5 with TRBJ1-5, with 7 bases lining up with TRBD1. Trimming took 4 bases from V and 4 from J; bases not matched to a gene: 1. The CDR3 runs to 13 residues. Germline CDR1 and CDR2: MNHEY and SVGAGI. This chain's CDR3 is CASSSTGNQPQHF. CDR3 in DNA: TGTGCCAGCAGTTCGACAGGGAATCAGCCCCAGCATTTT.

The rearrangement uses TRBV7-2 and TRBJ2-1; D might be TRBD2 (6 bases). The tail of the sequence fits TRBJ2-5 better, so the J call may be wrong. The CDR3 spans 17 residues. CDR1 is SGHTA and CDR2 is FQGNSA in the germline V gene. The chain's CDR3 is CASSLTHGLAPPGTQYF. As DNA, the CDR3 is TGTGCCAGCAGCTTAACCCATGGGCTAGCGCCCCCCGGGACCCAGTACTTC.

The chain uses TRBV6-5 and TRBJ1-1; D possibly corresponds to TRBD1 (6 bases). Germline CDR1 reads MNHEY; CDR2 reads SVGAGI. V lost 4 bases to trimming and J lost 4 bases, with 13 bases between them. This CDR3 is 14 amino acids long. This chain's CDR3 is CASSFSKGGTEAFF. CDR3 nucleotides: TGTGCCAGCAGTTTCTCTAAAGGGGGCACTGAAGCTTTCTTT.

The chain uses TRBV6-5 and TRBJ1-2; tentatively, D is TRBD1 (5 bases). This CDR3 spans 14 amino acids. CDR1 and CDR2 from the germline V gene are MNHEY and SVGAGI. Trimming removed 0 bases at V and 8 bases at J, with 13 bases between. The CDR3 loop is CASSYSGQFLGYTF. CDR3 sequence (DNA): TGTGCCAGCAGTTACTCGGGGCAGTTCCTGGGCTACACCTTC.

The CDR3 protein is CASSADRADTEAFF. The CDR3 coding sequence is TGTGCCAGCAGTGCGGACAGGGCGGACACTGAAGCTTTCTTT. The chain couples TRBV6-1 to TRBJ1-1; 8 positions match TRBD1. V dropped 4 bases and J dropped 3; count of bases not matched to a gene: 4. The CDR3 is 14 residues long. Germline loops: CDR1 MNHNS, CDR2 SASEGT.

The chain carries TRBV12-3 or TRBV12-4 and TRBJ2-1, with D possibly matching TRBD1 (6 bases). The assigned J gene may be wrong: the sequence end matches TRBJ2-5 better. This CDR3 comprises 14 residues. The CDR3, as DNA: TGTGCCAGCAGCCACCCGGACAGCCAAGAGACCCAGTACTTC. Amino acid sequence: CASSHPDSQETQYF.

The rearrangement links TRBV6-1 to TRBJ1-2; the D gene is possibly TRBD1 (5 bases). V lost 3 bases and J 7 bases, leaving 18 bases between the germline ends. Germline values: CDR1 MNHNS, CDR2 SASEGT. This CDR3 has 15 amino acids. CDR3 DNA: TGTGCCAGCAGTGATATCAGAATAAGGGGAGGTGGCTACACCTTC. This translates into CASSDIRIRGGGYTF.